This note documents a single TCR beta chain sequence. This clone's antigen is unknown. Per-base qualities were not stored, and no clone one base away is much larger. Libraries came from the immunoSEQ multiplex PCR assay. This immuneACCESS table, as held by TCRdb, lists in-frame sequences with V and J called but not all clones. Of the missing ones, under half trace to an unresolved V gene in checked studies; the others have no known cause. The sample data list about 76,000 clones, and around nine tenths of these were observed just once. The ten largest clones capture approximately 0.25% of the sample. This specimen comes from a study of technical replicates of blood from a handful of donors (TCRdb year 2017). The germline V gene sets CDR1 to SNHLY and CDR2 to FYNNEI. V and J are trimmed by 5 bases and 5 bases, and the gene matches miss 4 bases of the junction. The CDR3 measures 13 amino acids from cysteine to phenylalanine. CDR3 DNA only is kept here, 39 bases in frame from base 1.

Here the chain combines TRBV2 and TRBJ1-2; TRBD1 aligns with 8 central bases. This clonotype was sampled from a human donor in good health. The sequenced material came from T cells isolated from PBMCs. In nucleotide form, the sequence is TGTGCCAGCAGTACCCGGACAGGGTATGGCTACACCTTC. This yields the protein CASSTRTGYGYTF.